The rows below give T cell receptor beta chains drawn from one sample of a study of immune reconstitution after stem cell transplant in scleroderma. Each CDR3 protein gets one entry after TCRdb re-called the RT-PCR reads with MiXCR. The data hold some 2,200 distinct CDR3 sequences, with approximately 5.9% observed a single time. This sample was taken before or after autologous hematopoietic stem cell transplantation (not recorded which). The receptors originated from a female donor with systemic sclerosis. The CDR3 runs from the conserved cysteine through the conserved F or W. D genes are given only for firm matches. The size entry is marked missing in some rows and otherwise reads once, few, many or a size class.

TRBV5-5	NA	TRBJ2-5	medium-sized	TGTGCCAGCAGGGGGGGTCAAGAGACCCAGTACTTC	CASRGGQETQYF
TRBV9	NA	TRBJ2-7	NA	TGTGCCAGCAGCGTAGTGGCCTCTCGTGGCGAGCAGTACTTC	CASSVVASRGEQYF
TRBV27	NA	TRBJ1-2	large	TGTGCCAGCAGTTTGTTCACAGACGGACGCTATGGCTACACCTTC	CASSLFTDGRYGYTF
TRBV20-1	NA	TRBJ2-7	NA	TGCAGTGCCGGATTGGGGCTCAGGAACGAGCAGTACTTC	CSAGLGLRNEQYF
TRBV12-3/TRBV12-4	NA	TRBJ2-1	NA	TGTGCCAGCACCTCCAACAGTCCCAATGAGCAGTTCTTC	CASTSNSPNEQFF
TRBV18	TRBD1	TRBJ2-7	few	TGTGCCAGCTCACCGGCCGGGACAGGGGGCTACGAGCAGTACTTC	CASSPAGTGGYEQYF
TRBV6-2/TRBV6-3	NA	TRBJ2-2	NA	TGTGCCAGCAGTTTACGGGAGAACACCGGGGAGCTGTTTTTT	CASSLRENTGELFF
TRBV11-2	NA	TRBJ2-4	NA	TGTGCCAGCAGCTTAGTACCACAGTTGGGATTGAACATTCAGTACTTC	CASSLVPQLGLNIQYF
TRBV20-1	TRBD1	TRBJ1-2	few	TGCAGTGCCGCAGGCTCAACCGGGACAGGCGGTTGGGGCTACACCTTC	CSAAGSTGTGGWGYTF
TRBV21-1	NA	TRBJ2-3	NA	TGTGCCAGCAGCAAAGCGCAGGGTCGCAGCCTAGATACGCAGTATTTT	CASSKAQGRSLDTQYF
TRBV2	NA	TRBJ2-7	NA	TGTGCCAGCAGTCAACAGGGTAGCGGCTACGAGCAGTACTTC	CASSQQGSGYEQYF
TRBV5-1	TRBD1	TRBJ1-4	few	TGCGCCAGCAGCACAAGGACAGGGGGCAGTGAAAAACTGTTTTTT	CASSTRTGGSEKLFF
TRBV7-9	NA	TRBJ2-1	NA	TGTGCCGGCAGTCCGTACAATGAGCAGTTTTTC	CAGSPYNEQFF
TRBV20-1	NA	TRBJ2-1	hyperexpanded	TGCAGTGCTAGAGAACGGCGGGATAAGGGCGATGAGCAGTTCTTC	CSARERRDKGDEQFF
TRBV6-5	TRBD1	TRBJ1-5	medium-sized	TGTGCCAGCAGTCCGGGACAGGGAGGATTTAGCAATCAGCCCCAGCATTTT	CASSPGQGGFSNQPQHF
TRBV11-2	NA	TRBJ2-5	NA	TGTGCCAGCAGCTTAGAGCCCCACGCGGCCCAGTACTTC	CASSLEPHAAQYF
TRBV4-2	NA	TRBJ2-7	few	TGTGCCCGACGATGGGAATGTCGGTCCAGCAACCTCTACGAGCAGTACTTC	CARRWECRSSNLYEQYF
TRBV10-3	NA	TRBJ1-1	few	TGTGCCATCAGTGAGTCGAATCCACTATCAGGAACTGAAGCTTTCTTT	CAISESNPLSGTEAFF
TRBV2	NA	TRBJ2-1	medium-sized	TGTGCCAGTACTAGGGCAATAGTCGATGAGCAGTTCTTC	CASTRAIVDEQFF
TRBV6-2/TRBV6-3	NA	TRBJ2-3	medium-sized	TGTGCCAGCAGTTATCGAAATACGCAGTATTTT	CASSYRNTQYF
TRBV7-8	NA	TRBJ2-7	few	TGTGCCAGCAGCTTAAGGTCGCCAGGAAGATACGAGCAGTACTTC	CASSLRSPGRYEQYF
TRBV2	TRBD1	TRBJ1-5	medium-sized	TGTGCCAGTGACAGGGGAAATCAGCCCCAGCATTTT	CASDRGNQPQHF
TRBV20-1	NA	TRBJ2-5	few	TGCAGTGCTAGATGGATCGAAGAGACCCAGTACTTC	CSARWIEETQYF
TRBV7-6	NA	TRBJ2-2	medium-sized	TGTGCCAGCAGCTTAACGGACACCGGGGAGCTGTTTTTT	CASSLTDTGELFF